The rows below give T cell receptor beta chains drawn from one sample of a study of CD8 T cells in ankylosing spondylitis. TCRdb reprocessed the 5' RACE reads with MiXCR, giving one entry per CDR3 protein. The sample yields about 400,000 distinct CDR3 sequences, approximately 22% seen once. The sample consisted of blood, either unsorted or a sorted T cell fraction (not recorded which). The receptors originated from a male donor with ankylosing spondylitis or in good health (not recorded which). The CDR3 runs from the conserved cysteine through the conserved F or W. D genes are given only for firm matches. The size of a clone is reported for some rows only, either as once, few or many, or as a class for expanded clones.

len: 14; j_gene: TRBJ2-5; v_gene: TRBV11-2; abundance: few; d_gene: NA; CDR3nt: TGTGCCAGCAGCTTAAACTGGGAACAAGAGACCCAGTACTTC; CDR3aa: CASSLNWEQETQYF
len: 10; j_gene: TRBJ2-7; v_gene: TRBV6-1; abundance: NA; d_gene: NA; CDR3nt: TGTGCCAGCAACGGCATCGAGCAGTACTTC; CDR3aa: CASNGIEQYF
len: 14; j_gene: TRBJ2-1; v_gene: TRBV29-1; abundance: many; d_gene: NA; CDR3nt: TGCAGCGGGGGTGGGGACACCTCCTACAATGAGCAGTTCTTC; CDR3aa: CSGGGDTSYNEQFF
len: 13; j_gene: TRBJ2-7; v_gene: TRBV6-5; abundance: few; d_gene: NA; CDR3nt: TGTGCCAGCAGTTACTCGTCGGGCATGGAGCAGTACTTC; CDR3aa: CASSYSSGMEQYF
len: 16; j_gene: TRBJ2-2; v_gene: TRBV4-2; abundance: few; d_gene: TRBD2; CDR3nt: TGTGCCAGCAGCCAAGACCCGGGACTAGCCACCGGGGAGCTGTTTTTT; CDR3aa: CASSQDPGLATGELFF
len: 16; j_gene: TRBJ1-3; v_gene: TRBV6-1; abundance: NA; d_gene: NA; CDR3nt: TGTGCCAGCAGTGAAGAGCTGGCAGGGTGGGGAAACACCATATATTTT; CDR3aa: CASSEELAGWGNTIYF
len: 17; j_gene: TRBJ2-1; v_gene: TRBV4-1; abundance: NA; d_gene: NA; CDR3nt: TGCGCCAGCAGCTACCGGGCGGACGACAGCTCCTACAATGAGCAGTTCTTC; CDR3aa: CASSYRADDSSYNEQFF
len: 13; j_gene: TRBJ2-2; v_gene: TRBV5-1; abundance: few; d_gene: NA; CDR3nt: TGCGCCAGCAGCTTCACAGGGACCGGGGAGCTGTTTTTT; CDR3aa: CASSFTGTGELFF
len: 12; j_gene: TRBJ2-5; v_gene: TRBV11-2; abundance: few; d_gene: NA; CDR3nt: TGTGCCAGCAGCCTAGGGGATGAGACCCAGTACTTC; CDR3aa: CASSLGDETQYF
len: 13; j_gene: TRBJ2-2; v_gene: TRBV12-3/TRBV12-4; abundance: few; d_gene: NA; CDR3nt: TGTGCCCTTGCCGCAGGACACACCGGGGAGCTGTTTTTT; CDR3aa: CALAAGHTGELFF
len: 17; j_gene: TRBJ2-1; v_gene: TRBV27; abundance: NA; d_gene: TRBD2; CDR3nt: TGTGCCAGCAGTCAGGAGGGACTAGCGGGGGGGCGGAATGAGCAGTTCTTC; CDR3aa: CASSQEGLAGGRNEQFF
len: 16; j_gene: TRBJ2-3; v_gene: TRBV7-8; abundance: few; d_gene: TRBD2; CDR3nt: TGTGCCAGCAGCTTACGACTAGCAGCAAGCACAGATACGCAGTATTTT; CDR3aa: CASSLRLAASTDTQYF
len: 13; j_gene: TRBJ1-2; v_gene: TRBV13; abundance: few; d_gene: TRBD1; CDR3nt: TGTGCCAGCAGCCACCGGACAGGGCGCGGCTACACCTTC; CDR3aa: CASSHRTGRGYTF
len: 13; j_gene: TRBJ2-3; v_gene: TRBV11-2; abundance: few; d_gene: NA; CDR3nt: TGTGCCAGCAGCTTAGTACCGGGAGATACGCAGTATTTT; CDR3aa: CASSLVPGDTQYF
len: 12; j_gene: TRBJ2-2; v_gene: TRBV29-1; abundance: NA; d_gene: NA; CDR3nt: TGCAGCGTGAGAACAGGGCCCGGGGAGCTGTTTTTT; CDR3aa: CSVRTGPGELFF
len: 14; j_gene: TRBJ1-1; v_gene: TRBV9; abundance: NA; d_gene: NA; CDR3nt: TGTGCCAGCAGCGTTAGGGGCATGAACACTGAAGCTTTCTTT; CDR3aa: CASSVRGMNTEAFF
len: 14; j_gene: TRBJ2-5; v_gene: TRBV12-3/TRBV12-4; abundance: few; d_gene: TRBD2; CDR3nt: TGTGCCAGCAGGGGACTAGCGGGGGGGGAGACCCAGTACTTC; CDR3aa: CASRGLAGGETQYF
len: 13; j_gene: TRBJ2-1; v_gene: TRBV20-1; abundance: few; d_gene: NA; CDR3nt: TGCAGGCTTCCGGGTGGCGGAGGAGATGAGCAGTTCTTC; CDR3aa: CRLPGGGGDEQFF
len: 17; j_gene: TRBJ2-1; v_gene: TRBV3-1; abundance: few; d_gene: NA; CDR3nt: TGTGCCAGCAGCCAAGAAATGGGAACAGGTGCCAACAATGAGCAGTTCTTC; CDR3aa: CASSQEMGTGANNEQFF
len: 15; j_gene: TRBJ2-6; v_gene: TRBV4-2; abundance: once; d_gene: NA; CDR3nt: TGTGCCAGCAGCCAAGCCCCGGGGGAGGCCAGCGTCCTGACTTTC; CDR3aa: CASSQAPGEASVLTF
len: 13; j_gene: TRBJ2-5; v_gene: TRBV28; abundance: few; d_gene: NA; CDR3nt: TGTGCCAGCAGTTTCGGGGGGCCAGAGACCCAGTACTTC; CDR3aa: CASSFGGPETQYF
len: 20; j_gene: TRBJ2-2; v_gene: TRBV11-1; abundance: NA; d_gene: NA; CDR3nt: TGTGCCAGCAGCACCGGCCTCGGGGACGGGAAAAACGCGAACACCGGGGAGCTGTTTTTT; CDR3aa: CASSTGLGDGKNANTGELFF
len: 12; j_gene: TRBJ1-2; v_gene: TRBV2; abundance: few; d_gene: TRBD1; CDR3nt: TGTGCCACCATTGGACAGGGCTATGGCTACACCTTC; CDR3aa: CATIGQGYGYTF
len: 12; j_gene: TRBJ2-7; v_gene: TRBV13; abundance: few; d_gene: NA; CDR3nt: TGTGCCAGCAGCGGGACGGCGAACGAGCAGTACTTC; CDR3aa: CASSGTANEQYF
len: 13; j_gene: TRBJ1-1; v_gene: TRBV12-3/TRBV12-4; abundance: few; d_gene: NA; CDR3nt: TGTGCCAGCAGTTATGTTCAGTCCGTTGAAGCTTTCTTT; CDR3aa: CASSYVQSVEAFF
len: 16; j_gene: TRBJ2-2; v_gene: TRBV12-3/TRBV12-4; abundance: few; d_gene: TRBD1; CDR3nt: TGTGCCACATCGACCTCCGGGACAGGGGACACCGGGGAGCTGTTTTTT; CDR3aa: CATSTSGTGDTGELFF
len: 11; j_gene: TRBJ2-1; v_gene: TRBV10-2; abundance: few; d_gene: NA; CDR3nt: TGCGCCAGCAGTGATGAGGGGAAGCAGTTCTTC; CDR3aa: CASSDEGKQFF
len: 14; j_gene: TRBJ2-7; v_gene: TRBV29-1; abundance: few; d_gene: TRBD1; CDR3nt: TGCAGCGTTCCACTTGACAGGGCGGGCGGCGAGCAGTACTTC; CDR3aa: CSVPLDRAGGEQYF
len: 14; j_gene: TRBJ2-2; v_gene: TRBV6-5; abundance: NA; d_gene: TRBD2; CDR3nt: TGTGCCAGCAGTTACAGCGGGGCACCCGGGGAGCTGTTTTTT; CDR3aa: CASSYSGAPGELFF
len: 14; j_gene: TRBJ2-2; v_gene: TRBV29-1; abundance: few; d_gene: TRBD1; CDR3nt: TGCAGCGTGTTCGACAGGGCGAACACCGGGGAGCTGTTTTTT; CDR3aa: CSVFDRANTGELFF
len: 13; j_gene: TRBJ2-7; v_gene: TRBV5-1; abundance: many; d_gene: NA; CDR3nt: TGCGCCAGCAGCCCGGTGGGACTCCTCGAGCAGTACTTC; CDR3aa: CASSPVGLLEQYF
len: 15; j_gene: TRBJ1-1; v_gene: TRBV4-2; abundance: many; d_gene: NA; CDR3nt: TGTGCCAGCAGCCAAGATCGAAATATGAACACTGAAGCTTTCTTT; CDR3aa: CASSQDRNMNTEAFF
len: 16; j_gene: TRBJ2-7; v_gene: TRBV24-1; abundance: NA; d_gene: TRBD2; CDR3nt: TGTGCCACCAGTGGACCGACTAGCGGGAGCTCCTACGAGCAGTACTTC; CDR3aa: CATSGPTSGSSYEQYF
len: 17; j_gene: TRBJ2-1; v_gene: TRBV7-8; abundance: NA; d_gene: NA; CDR3nt: TGTGCCAGCAGCTTAGTTGCGTGGATAAGCTCCTACAATGAGCAGTTCTTC; CDR3aa: CASSLVAWISSYNEQFF
len: 13; j_gene: TRBJ2-7; v_gene: TRBV29-1; abundance: NA; d_gene: NA; CDR3nt: TGCAGCGCCGTGTTCACGTTGGGCCTCGAGCAGTACTTC; CDR3aa: CSAVFTLGLEQYF
len: 15; j_gene: TRBJ2-3; v_gene: TRBV7-6; abundance: few; d_gene: NA; CDR3nt: TGTGCCAGCAGCTTAACCTTCGGGGGTACAGATACGCAGTATTTT; CDR3aa: CASSLTFGGTDTQYF
len: 15; j_gene: TRBJ1-1; v_gene: TRBV27; abundance: few; d_gene: TRBD1; CDR3nt: TGTGCCAGCAGTTTATCGGGACAGGGTCGGACTGAAGCTTTCTTT; CDR3aa: CASSLSGQGRTEAFF
len: 15; j_gene: TRBJ2-7; v_gene: TRBV7-6; abundance: once; d_gene: NA; CDR3nt: TGTGCCAGCAGCCCAACGGGGGGCACTACCTACGAGCAGTACTTC; CDR3aa: CASSPTGGTTYEQYF
len: 15; j_gene: TRBJ2-7; v_gene: TRBV3-1; abundance: NA; d_gene: TRBD1; CDR3nt: TGTGCCAGCAGCCAAGGGACAGGGAACACCTACGAGCAGTACTTC; CDR3aa: CASSQGTGNTYEQYF
len: 15; j_gene: TRBJ1-2; v_gene: TRBV20-1; abundance: NA; d_gene: TRBD1; CDR3nt: TGCAGTGCTAGGGGGGCCAGGGACAGTTACTATGGCTACACCTTC; CDR3aa: CSARGARDSYYGYTF
len: 14; j_gene: TRBJ2-7; v_gene: TRBV27; abundance: NA; d_gene: NA; CDR3nt: TGTGCCAGCAGTTTTCTGACACGAGCGGACGAGCAGTACTTC; CDR3aa: CASSFLTRADEQYF
len: 15; j_gene: TRBJ1-4; v_gene: TRBV9; abundance: NA; d_gene: NA; CDR3nt: TGTGCCAGCAGCGTAGAGGCCAGATCTAATGAAAAACTGTTTTTT; CDR3aa: CASSVEARSNEKLFF
len: 16; j_gene: TRBJ2-3; v_gene: TRBV2; abundance: NA; d_gene: TRBD2; CDR3nt: TGTGCCAGCAGTGTGCAGCGGGGGGCCCTCACAGATACGCAGTATTTT; CDR3aa: CASSVQRGALTDTQYF
len: 13; j_gene: TRBJ1-3; v_gene: TRBV7-9; abundance: few; d_gene: NA; CDR3nt: TGTGCCAGCAGTGGCAACTCTGGAAACACCATATATTTT; CDR3aa: CASSGNSGNTIYF
len: 14; j_gene: TRBJ2-4; v_gene: TRBV14; abundance: many; d_gene: TRBD2; CDR3nt: TGTGCCAGCAGCCCGGGGGGGGCCAAAAACATTCAGTACTTC; CDR3aa: CASSPGGAKNIQYF
len: 16; j_gene: TRBJ2-3; v_gene: TRBV6-1; abundance: once; d_gene: NA; CDR3nt: TGTGCCAGCAGTGAAGGTCGGCCAACCCACACAGATACGCAGTATTTT; CDR3aa: CASSEGRPTHTDTQYF
len: 15; j_gene: TRBJ2-2; v_gene: TRBV7-9; abundance: NA; d_gene: NA; CDR3nt: TGTGCCAGCAGCCTAGGTACACCAGGGACCGGGGAGCTGTTTTTT; CDR3aa: CASSLGTPGTGELFF
len: 16; j_gene: TRBJ1-1; v_gene: TRBV4-1; abundance: NA; d_gene: NA; CDR3nt: TGCGCCAGCAGCCAAGATGGGGCCGGATCGAACACTGAAGCTTTCTTT; CDR3aa: CASSQDGAGSNTEAFF
len: 17; j_gene: TRBJ1-4; v_gene: TRBV20-1; abundance: NA; d_gene: NA; CDR3nt: TGCAGTGCTAGAGATGTGCGAGACCACGCAACTAATGAAAAACTGTTTTTT; CDR3aa: CSARDVRDHATNEKLFF